The text below deals with one T cell receptor beta chain. This specimen belongs to a study of blood T cell repertoires in COVID-19. Authors' analysis steps: Researchers report that nucleated cell counts were estimated from reference gene primer amplification. Some clones are missing from TCRdb's copy, which holds only in-frame ones; the method was immunoSEQ multiplex PCR. That table supplies the V and J calls and clone size; D and trimming were determined from the DNA. The sample lists about 290,000 clones, 75% to 90% seen once, with 1.7% in the top ten. Participants, 18 to 89 years old, spanned approximately 25 US areas. Two negative PCRs, clearance, or symptom resolution characterized the recovered Cohort 3 donors. The source material was PBMCs or T cells enriched from blood (not recorded which). The TCR sequence derives from a woman in her forties who had recovered from COVID-19.

The CDR3 nucleotides read TGCGCCAGCAGTGAAACAGGGAGAGACTATGGCTACACCTTC. Translated, it gives CASSETGRDYGYTF. The chain employs TRBV10-2 and TRBJ1-2, with D tentatively TRBD1 (6 bases). This CDR3 contains 14 residues. Germline CDR1 WSHSY, CDR2 SAAADI. Trimming pared 3 bases from V and 3 bases from J, leaving 11 bases between.